The rows below give T cell receptor beta chains drawn from one sample of a study of blood T cell repertoires in COVID-19. Profiled with immunoSEQ multiplex PCR; TCRdb holds only in-frame clones, not every one. The repertoire consists of around 200,000 clones, with about 87% occurring once and the leading ten covering about 1.2%. Specimen: PBMCs or T cells enriched from blood (not recorded which). All receptors derive from a young man who had recovered from COVID-19. The CDR3 runs from the conserved cysteine through the conserved F or W. A D gene is named only where the DNA matches it firmly. Part of the rows lack a size; the others show once, few, many or a class for expanded clones.

>TRBV7-8|TRBJ1-2|.|TRBD1
TGTGCCAGCAGCTATGACAGGGCGGGTGGCTACACCTTC
CASSYDRAGGYTF
>TRBV29-1|TRBJ1-5|.|TRBD1
TGCAGCGTTGTGACAGGGGGCGGCAATCAGCCCCAGCATTTT
CSVVTGGGNQPQHF
>TRBV2|TRBJ2-1|.|TRBD2
TGTGCCAGCCTTAAAACCCAGACTAGCGGGAGCTACAATGAGCAGTTCTTC
CASLKTQTSGSYNEQFF
>TRBV6-1|TRBJ2-5|.|TRBD1
TGTGCCAGCAGTGTCCCCGGGACAGGGCTTCGAGAGACCCAGTACTTC
CASSVPGTGLRETQYF
>TRBV14|TRBJ2-5|.|TRBD2
TGTGCCAGCAACTTAGCGGGGGGTCGAACCCAGTACTTC
CASNLAGGRTQYF
>TRBV25-1|TRBJ1-1|.|.
TGTGCCAGCAGAAATTCACAGATGAACACTGAAGCTTTCTTT
CASRNSQMNTEAFF
>TRBV29-1|TRBJ2-7|.|TRBD1
TGCAGCGTGACCAGGACAGGGGGCTTGTACGAGCAGTACTTC
CSVTRTGGLYEQYF
>TRBV27|TRBJ2-1|once|.
TGTGCCAGCAGTTTGGAACAGGGATACAATGAGCAGTTCTTC
CASSLEQGYNEQFF
>TRBV19|TRBJ1-2|.|.
TGTGCCAGTAGTAGATTGCCTGTCTCGGGTGGCTACACCTTC
CASSRLPVSGGYTF
>TRBV6-5|TRBJ2-6|.|.
TGTGCCAGCAGTTCGTTTAGCTCTGGGGCCAACGTCCTGACTTTC
CASSSFSSGANVLTF
>TRBV7-2|TRBJ2-1|.|.
TGTGCCAGCAGCTTAGGTTGGGAGAATTCCCACAATGAGCAGTTCTTC
CASSLGWENSHNEQFF
>TRBV7-8|TRBJ2-7|.|.
TGTGCCAGCAGCTTAAGTCAGGGTAACGAGCAGTACTTC
CASSLSQGNEQYF
>TRBV6-2/TRBV6-3|TRBJ2-5|.|.
TGTGCCAGCAGTTACCTTGACAGGTTGTTGGACCAGTACTTC
CASSYLDRLLDQYF